A single T cell receptor beta chain is shown here with its context. Its antigen is unidentified. This specimen belongs to a study of response to subunit inactivated influenza vaccine. The V and J ends lost 7 bases and 3 bases, in that order; junction bases with no gene match: 5. CDR1 MNHEY and CDR2 SVGEGT come from the germline V gene. The CDR3 has 15 amino acids. TCRdb independently ran MiXCR on the RT-PCR reads; one entry per CDR3 protein. The sample holds about 650,000 distinct CDR3 sequences; 15% to 17% are singletons and the top ten take 11%. Notes on the study in general: The authors suggested that every seasonal influenza vaccination recruits few new T cells.

Source: PBMCs from blood, taken about 12 days after vaccination. This clonotype was obtained from a man in his fifties who received an inactivated influenza vaccine. V usage is TRBV6-2 or TRBV6-3 and J usage is TRBJ2-2; 10 nucleotides match TRBD1. For the CDR3, the DNA is TGTGCCAGCAAAACGGGGACAGGGGACACCGGGGAGCTGTTTTTT. It yields the protein CASKTGTGDTGELFF.